This T cell receptor beta chain appears in the sequencing data of a study of blood T cell repertoires in COVID-19. Study-level background: Samples taken during acute and convalescent COVID-19 were collected in the United States, Italy and Spain. PBMCs, B-cell-depleted T cells, or T cells were the source of the cDNA or gDNA that made up the material.

Germline CDR1 is MNHEY and CDR2 is SVGEGT. V was shortened by 0 bases and J by 11 bases, with 8 bases between the two germline ends. The CDR3 is 12 amino acids. In the original analysis: Reference gene primer amplification yielded estimated nucleated cell counts. The protocol was immunoSEQ multiplex PCR, while the TCRdb copy is restricted to in-frame clones and leaves out a portion. V and J calls and clone size are copied from that table; D and trimming were computed from the DNA. This sample has about 140,000 clones, with just under 90% found just once. This receptor was identified in a woman in her thirties or forties with acute or convalescent COVID-19. The J gene is TRBJ2-1, the V gene TRBV6-2 or TRBV6-3; no clear D. Sequenced: peripheral blood. The CDR3 region has the DNA TGTGCCAGCAGTTACTCGTCTAACCAGCAGTTCTTC. As protein: CASSYSSNQQFF.